The 25 T cell receptor beta chains below come from one sample, sequenced in a study of control samples from healthy donors and cancer patients. Clones were read by immunoSEQ multiplex PCR, and TCRdb kept only the in-frame ones, dropping some. Of about 100,000 clones detected, about 91% appear once; the ten largest clones hold 2% to 2.5%. The specimen sequenced was blood. The source is a woman between 18 and 30 years old in good health.

V usage is TRBV5-1 and J usage is TRBJ2-4; 11 bases line up with TRBD2. Germline V CDR1 and CDR2: SGHRS, YFSETQ. Trimming cost V 0 bases and J 3 bases; bases outside gene matches: 17. The CDR3 contains 21 residues. The chain's CDR3 is CASSLGDSELAGVIGKNIQYF. The DNA of the CDR3 is TGCGCCAGCAGCTTGGGGGACTCCGAACTAGCGGGAGTCATTGGCAAAAACATTCAGTACTTC. Complete variable domain (other parts from reference TRBV5-1 and TRBJ2-4): KAGVTQTPRYLIKTRGQQVTLSCSPISGHRSVSWYQQTPGQGLQFLFEYFSETQRNKGNFPGRFSGRQFSNSRSEMNVSTLELGDSALYLCASSLGDSELAGVIGKNIQYFGAGTRLSVL.

The chain couples TRBV13 to TRBJ2-4, with D tentatively TRBD2 (5 bases). The germline gives CDR1 PRHDT, CDR2 FYEKMQ (reference sequence). Trimming took off 5 bases at V and 6 bases at J, with 11 bases between the two ends. The CDR3 is 13 amino acids. The CDR3 DNA reads TGTGCCAGCAGCCCGGGGTTCGGAAACATTCAGTACTTC. Translation: CASSPGFGNIQYF.

This chain uses TRBV9 with TRBJ2-2, with D maybe TRBD1 (6 bases). There are 16 residues in the CDR3. The germline V and J ends were trimmed by 0 bases and 4 bases, with 13 bases remaining between them. CDR1 and CDR2 from the germline V gene are SGDLS and YYNGEE. CDR3 sequence reads: CASSVEWGRGTGELFF. CDR3 DNA sequence: TGTGCCAGCAGCGTAGAATGGGGGCGCGGCACCGGGGAGCTGTTTTTT.

The genes are TRBV11-2 and TRBJ2-5; TRBD2 agrees at 11 bases. Germline CDR1 SGHAT, CDR2 FQNNGV. This CDR3 contains 20 residues. After removal of 0 bases from V and 7 bases from J, the junction contained 19 bases not matched to a gene. CDR3 DNA sequence: TGTGCCAGCAGCTTAGACCGGGGGATAGCGGGAGGGCCCTTTGAAGGGACCCAGTACTTC. It is translated as CASSLDRGIAGGPFEGTQYF.

The chain uses TRBV15 and TRBJ2-4, with D hard to call. V was cut by 3 bases and J by 0 bases, with 6 bases left in between. The germline CDR1 and CDR2 sequences are LNHNV and YYDKDF (reference sequence). This CDR3 region has 14 residues. CDR3 bases: TGTGCCACCAGCAGGCCCCTAGCCAAAAACATTCAGTACTTC. Translating it yields CATSRPLAKNIQYF.

This chain uses TRBV7-8 with TRBJ2-3; D unresolved. The CDR3 totals 17 residues. The ends were cut back, 5 bases at V and 2 bases at J, with 20 bases in the middle. In germline, CDR1 is SGHVS, CDR2 FQNEAQ. CDR3 coding DNA: TGTGCCAGCAGCCCTCCTGTTGGAGCACTCCACACAGATACGCAGTATTTT. Its translation is CASSPPVGALHTDTQYF.

The chain has TRBV2 and TRBJ2-4; a possible D gene is TRBD1 (5 bases). The CDR3 sequence is 16 residues long. In germline, CDR1 is SNHLY, CDR2 FYNNEI. V lost 6 bases, J lost 0 bases, and 15 bases lay in between. DNA for the CDR3: TGTGCCAGCAGCGGACAAATTCGAGGAGCCAAAAACATTCAGTACTTC. This codes for CASSGQIRGAKNIQYF.

This clone was seen once. The rearrangement links TRBV19 to TRBJ2-6; 7 nucleotides align to TRBD1. With V trimmed by 6 bases and J by 11 bases, 7 bases remained unmatched. CDR1 is LNHDA, CDR2 SQIVND, per germline (reference sequence). The CDR3 is 13 residues long. CDR3 nucleotides: TGTGCCAGTAGAGAGACAGGGTCGGACGTCCTGACTTTC. It encodes CASRETGSDVLTF. The full variable domain, with the rest looked up from reference TRBV19 and TRBJ2-6, is DGGITQSPKYLFRKEGQNVTLSCEQNLNHDAMYWYRQDPGQGLRLIYYSQIVNDFQKGDIAEGYSVSREKKESFPLTVTSAQKNPTAFYLCASRETGSDVLTFGAGSRLTVL.

This clone showed up just once. V usage is TRBV5-1 and J usage is TRBJ1-4, with 7 bases identical to TRBD1. Germline lookup yields CDR1 SGHRS and CDR2 YFSETQ. V lost 0 bases and J lost 0; bases outside the gene matches: 8. The CDR3 contains 18 residues. In nucleotides, the CDR3 is TGCGCCAGCAGCTTGGGGGACAGCGCCTTACCAACTAATGAAAAACTGTTTTTT. Its protein is CASSLGDSALPTNEKLFF.

The chain has TRBV7-2 and TRBJ2-1; the D gene is possibly TRBD1 (5 bases). This CDR3 is built from 14 residues. CDR1 and CDR2 from the germline V gene are SGHTA and FQGNSA. V lost 4 bases and J lost 8, with 15 bases in between. CDR3 loop: CASSYRWGTDEQFF. As DNA, the CDR3 is TGTGCCAGCAGCTATAGATGGGGCACGGATGAGCAGTTCTTC.

This clone has just one count. The CDR3 region is CASSLGQAGGETQYF. CDR3 nucleotides: TGTGCCAGCAGCTTAGGACAAGCGGGAGGGGAGACCCAGTACTTC. The chain links TRBV13 to TRBJ2-5; 10 bases align to TRBD2. CDR1 and CDR2 from the germline V gene are PRHDT and FYEKMQ (reference sequence). This CDR3 is 15 amino acids long. Trimming cost V 0 bases and J 5 bases; bases outside gene matches: 3.

This clone was seen once. The chain uses TRBV11-3 and TRBJ2-1; a weak D match, TRBD2 (6 bases). The CDR3 has 17 amino acids. V was cut by 4 bases and J by 8 bases, with 24 bases left in between. Germline CDR1 SGHNT, CDR2 YENEEA. The CDR3 loop reads CASSSNLRAGGNYEQFF. The CDR3 DNA reads TGTGCCAGCAGCTCCAACCTCCGAGCCGGGGGTAATTATGAGCAGTTCTTC.

CDR3 sequence reads: CASSQSRQSTYEQYF. The DNA for the CDR3 is TGTGCCAGCAGCCAATCGAGACAGTCTACCTACGAGCAGTACTTC. The rearrangement joins TRBV3-1 (or the pseudogene TRBV3-2) to TRBJ2-7, with a tentative D call TRBD1 (5 bases). Deletions cut 2 bases from V and 2 bases from J, with 13 bases between. Germline assignment: CDR1 LGHDT and CDR2 YNNKEL (reference sequence). The CDR3 spans 15 residues.

The rearrangement joins TRBV5-1 to TRBJ2-2; the D gene is possibly TRBD2 (7 bases). The CDR3 extends over 13 amino acids. The ends were cut back, 6 bases at V and 3 bases at J, with 9 bases in the middle. The germline gives CDR1 SGHRS, CDR2 YFSETQ. CDR3 in amino acids: CASTGGDTGELFF. The CDR3, as DNA: TGCGCCAGCACGGGGGGCGACACCGGGGAGCTGTTTTTT.

As to this clone: The identical CDR3 is also encoded by other nucleotide sequences in the sample. CDR3 in DNA: TGTGCCAGCAGCGTATTTGGGGCGGGAGGCTACAATGAGCAGTTCTTC. As protein: CASSVFGAGGYNEQFF. The rearrangement joins TRBV9 to TRBJ2-1, with 8 positions matching TRBD2. Trimming took 1 base from V and 3 from J; bases not matched to a gene: 6. The germline gives CDR1 SGDLS, CDR2 YYNGEE. The CDR3 is 16 amino acids.

This clone occurred once. The V call is TRBV2, the J call TRBJ2-7; possible D gene TRBD1, 6 bases. Per the germline V gene, CDR1 is SNHLY and CDR2 is FYNNEI. The V and J ends lost 3 bases and 4 bases respectively, with 10 bases between them. The CDR3 spans 13 residues. The CDR3 sequence is CASSDGTNYEQYF. The CDR3, as DNA: TGTGCCAGCAGTGACGGGACAAATTACGAGCAGTACTTC.

The V call is TRBV24-1, the J call TRBJ2-1; possibly TRBD1 for D (6 bases). Germline CDR1 and CDR2: KGHDR and SFDVKD. Trimming cost V 8 bases and J 1 base, with 8 bases left between them. The CDR3 contains 13 residues. The CDR3 sequence is CATTDSSYNEQFF. CDR3 DNA: TGTGCCACCACGGACAGTTCCTACAATGAGCAGTTCTTC.

J is TRBJ1-4 and V is TRBV30; D unresolved. V lost 1 base to trimming and J lost 4 bases, with 19 bases between them. The CDR3 consists of 17 residues. The germline gives CDR1 GTSNPN, CDR2 SVGIG (reference sequence). The CDR3 reads CAWSEEPLGADNEKLFF. For the CDR3, the DNA is TGTGCCTGGAGTGAAGAGCCGTTGGGCGCTGATAATGAAAAACTGTTTTTT.

The chain links TRBV7-8 to TRBJ1-5, with D tentatively TRBD1 (6 bases). The germline V gene has CDR1 SGHVS and CDR2 FQNEAQ. Trimming removed 5 bases at V and 6 bases at J, with 14 bases between. This CDR3 region has 14 residues. Written as DNA, the CDR3 is TGTGCCAGCAGCACCAGGGGAAGCGGTCAGCCCCAGCATTTT. Translating it yields CASSTRGSGQPQHF.

J is TRBJ1-1 and V is TRBV9; D perhaps matches TRBD1 (6 bases). The V end was cut by 4 bases, the J end by 8 bases, with 18 bases between. Germline CDR1 reads SGDLS; CDR2 reads YYNGEE. This CDR3 contains 14 residues. The CDR3 spells CASSPISGGGEAFF. CDR3 DNA: TGTGCCAGCAGCCCTATTTCGGGGGGGGGCGAAGCTTTCTTT.

The chain joins TRBV30 to TRBJ1-6; 8 nucleotides line up with TRBD1. The V gene's germline CDR1 is GTSNPN and CDR2 SVGIG (reference sequence). The CDR3 sequence is 12 residues long. The V gene end was trimmed by 7 bases and the J gene end by 10 bases; junction bases not matched to a gene: 6. The chain's CDR3 is CASTGGGSPLHF. CDR3 bases: TGTGCCTCCACAGGGGGTGGATCACCCCTCCACTTT.

The rearrangement joins TRBV19 to TRBJ1-5, with TRBD1 as a possible D gene (6 bases). The CDR3 covers 15 residues. CDR1 LNHDA and CDR2 SQIVND come from the germline V gene (reference sequence). V lost 5 bases to trimming and J lost 8 bases, with 19 bases between them. The CDR3 DNA follows: TGTGCCAGTAGTTTGCCGGGACACCCCTTAAAGCCCCAGCATTTT. Protein product: CASSLPGHPLKPQHF.

The chain joins TRBV27 to TRBJ2-2; 7 nucleotides match TRBD1. The CDR3 runs 16 residues. The trim removed 2 bases at V and 6 bases at J, leaving 9 bases unmatched. Germline V gene lookup returns CDR1 MNHEY and CDR2 SMNVEV (reference sequence). The CDR3 nucleotides read TGTGCCAGCAGTTTAGACAGGGTTGTAAGAGCCGGGGAGCTGTTTTTT. Translating gives CASSLDRVVRAGELFF.

V and J are TRBV19 and TRBJ1-2; possible D gene TRBD1, 5 bases. Germline CDR1 LNHDA, CDR2 SQIVND (reference sequence). There are 15 residues in the CDR3. V was clipped by 0 bases and J by 5 bases, with 13 bases between them. The CDR3 DNA reads as TGTGCCAGTAGTATAGAGGCCACGGGGCCTTATGGCTACACCTTC. Translated, it gives CASSIEATGPYGYTF.

The chain employs TRBV10-3 and TRBJ2-1, with unresolved D. V lost 3 bases, J lost 0 bases, and 9 bases lay in between. The CDR3 spans 15 residues. Germline V gives CDR1 ENHRY, CDR2 SYGVKD. The DNA for the CDR3 is TGTGCCATCAGTGATTTGGGGATCTCCTACAATGAGCAGTTCTTC. Encoded protein: CAISDLGISYNEQFF.